This T cell receptor (beta chain) was documented in a study of CD8 T cells in ankylosing spondylitis. This clonotype showed up many times. The antigen remains unidentified. This CDR3 has 18 residues. Germline values: CDR1 KGHDR, CDR2 SFDVKD. The V segment lost 7 bases and the J segment 2 bases; nucleotides outside the gene matches: 9. Regarding the study as a whole: Disease-associated clones were CD8+ and fairly uncommon in peripheral blood. The authors reported significant enrichment of disease-linked clones in matched ankylosing spondylitis synovial fluid.

TCRdb re-derived calls from the 5' RACE reads in MiXCR, one entry per CDR3 protein. This table has approximately 260,000 distinct CDR3 sequences, approximately 9% appearing once. J is TRBJ2-2 and V is TRBV24-1, with 13 bases fitting TRBD2. This clonotype was sampled from a male donor with ankylosing spondylitis or in good health (not recorded which). Sequencing was done on a sample of blood, either unsorted or a sorted T cell fraction (not recorded which). CDR3 residues: CATRSGTSGTLNTGELFF. In nucleotides, the CDR3 is TGTGCCACCAGATCCGGGACTAGCGGGACATTAAACACCGGGGAGCTGTTTTTT.